This is a list of T cell receptor beta chains from one sample in a study of shared clonotypes between healthy human individuals. The data were produced by immunoSEQ multiplex PCR, yet TCRdb's version contains in-frame clones alone and is incomplete. The top ten clones hold 1.4% to 1.5% of a sample with about a million clones, around four fifths of them seen once. The sample consisted of memory CD4+ T cells sorted from blood. These receptors originate from a man aged 18 to 30 in good health. The CDR3 runs from the conserved cysteine through the conserved F or W. Rows give clone size only sometimes, using once, few, many, or a class for an expanded clone.

TRBV7-6	TRBJ2-3	NA	CASSLASALTSTDTQYF
TRBV5-6	TRBJ1-1	once	CASSPISGLRNTEAFF
TRBV18	TRBJ1-1	NA	CASRLSLIGAGAEAFF
TRBV7-3	TRBJ2-1	NA	CASSLRGPISSYNEQFF
TRBV29-1	TRBJ1-4	NA	CSVKIATNEKLFF
TRBV7-2	TRBJ2-5	NA	CASSPGWAGGRETQYF
TRBV7-2	TRBJ2-2	NA	CASSLRSVGTGELFF
TRBV10-3	TRBJ2-7	NA	CAIRDLAGAYSEQYF
TRBV10-3	TRBJ2-5	NA	CAISESWTSQETQYF
TRBV29-1	TRBJ1-5	NA	CSVRRGADQPQHF
TRBV5-1	TRBJ2-3	NA	CASSIEQTDTQYF
TRBV27	TRBJ1-2	NA	CASSLARNQGVGGYTF
TRBV10-3	TRBJ1-1	NA	CAITRDISMNTEAFF
TRBV18	TRBJ1-2	NA	CASSPSATYGYTF
TRBV4-3	TRBJ2-5	NA	CASSQDTSTGETQYF
TRBV19	TRBJ2-1	NA	CASSTRDSFEFF
TRBV7-9	TRBJ2-7	once	CASSSLDYEQYF
TRBV7-9	TRBJ2-5	NA	CASSSQSGLETQYF
TRBV7-3	TRBJ1-6	few	CASSLEDRGNSPLHF
TRBV7-3	TRBJ2-2	NA	CASSPRQGSTGELFF
TRBV7-2	TRBJ2-3	NA	CASTMGLAGGSTQYF
TRBV29-1	TRBJ2-3	many	CSLKDRGGTDTQYF
TRBV14	TRBJ2-5	NA	CASSLGAVGTQYF
TRBV19	TRBJ1-1	NA	CASSGQRNTEAFF